Detailed here is one TCR beta chain. This clone has more than one count but fewer than ten. The clone's antigen remains unknown. Nothing much larger sits one base from this clone, and base qualities are not available. This sample is drawn from a study of cytotoxic CD8 clonotypes in ibrutinib-treated CLL (dated by TCRdb to 2020 to 2022). For the wider study: In this cohort, approximately 14 patients were treatment-naive and about ten were relapsed/refractory, while 17 to 18 had unmutated IGHV. Partial responses were observed in about 25 patients and complete responses in 2; after a median follow-up of 68 months, remission was maintained in 14 patients and progression was observed in around twelve. Samples at response were collected after a median of 12 months of treatment, with a range of about 6 to 40 months. On average, each sample yielded about 260,000 productive templates and tens of thousands of productive rearrangements. Longitudinal samples were obtainable from 26 of the 86 participants in the trial. Cryopreserved peripheral blood mononuclear cells were collected before treatment, at response, and at either disease progression or sustained remission. Patients were still on ibrutinib when every remission and progressive disease sample was collected. Findings and caveats that apply to the study as a whole: Public clonotypes were rare and either shrank or stayed stable during treatment, and the rise in clonality at ibrutinib response reflected expansion of private clonotypes. At ibrutinib response clonality went up, during sustained remission it held steady, and at progression it dropped back toward baseline. Baseline clonality exceeded that of age-matched healthy donors and correlated strongly with circulating CD8+ T-cell counts. Lymph node repertoires were not examined, and the timing of sampling was not matched between patients in sustained remission and those whose disease progressed.

The time point label, read with the paper, signifies: less than 30 months on ibrutinib. For TCR beta library preparation, 2 to 2.5 micrograms of genomic DNA were isolated from cryopreserved PBMCs. Longitudinal blood samples from CLL patients on ibrutinib monotherapy underwent high-throughput TCR beta sequencing. The patients were enrolled in a single-center, open-label phase 2 trial of ibrutinib monotherapy. On a MiSeq, deep resolution sequencing aimed for a depth between 1 in 1 million and 1 in 200,000 T cells, with each clonotype covered about 9.2x on average. The immunoSEQ hsTCRB Kit was used to generate TCR beta libraries. On the authors' methods: The data were analyzed with ImmunoSEQ Analyzer and ImmunoSEQ Data Assistant, and V, D and J gene assignments followed IMGT definitions. Clonality, which ranges from 0 to 1, was calculated as one minus the normalized Shannon entropy of productive rearrangement frequencies. Only overrepresented clonotypes making up at least 0.05% of each patient's repertoire were included in the public clonotype analysis. Approximately 13 age-matched healthy donor repertoires from immuneACCESS served as clonality controls. Here the immuneACCESS table is served through TCRdb, limited to in-frame sequences with V and J called. Missing clones are a known gap in these copies; in checked studies unresolved V genes cover under half, and the rest lacks a known reason. For V, J and clone size, that table is used; D and trimming come from the DNA. The table for this sample lists 90,000 to 95,000 clones; more than 70% of them were counted only once. Of the sample, under 30% falls within the top ten clones.

V was cut back by 5 bases and J by 4 bases, leaving a gap of 11 bases between them. Sequences SGHNT (CDR1) and YENEEA (CDR2) are obtained from the germline V gene. Its CDR3 holds 14 amino acids, cysteine through phenylalanine. The entry retains the CDR3 DNA only, 42 bases that are in frame from base 1. Sequencing used PBMCs, obtained after 24 months of ibrutinib treatment. The rearrangement combines TRBV11-3 with TRBJ2-2; no D gene can be assigned with confidence. The origin of this receptor is a human donor with chronic lymphocytic leukemia. CDR3 protein: CASSPHAGTGELFF. Read as DNA, the sequence is TGTGCCAGCAGCCCCCACGCCGGCACCGGGGAGCTGTTTTTT. With all but the CDR3 taken from the reference TRBV11-3 and TRBJ2-2 genes, the full variable domain is: EAGVVQSPRYKIIEKKQPVAFWCNPISGHNTLYWYLQNLGQGPELLIRYENEEAVDDSQLPKDRFSAERLKGVDSTLKIQPAELGDSAVYLCASSPHAGTGELFFGEGSRLTVL.